Presented here are 23 T cell receptor beta chains from one specimen sequenced in a study of breast tumors, draining lymph nodes, adjacent tissues. Each CDR3 protein is one row after TCRdb ran MiXCR on the multiplex PCR reads. The table shows about 22,000 distinct CDR3 sequences, with roughly 58% occurring only once. The sequenced sample was breast tumor tissue. The origin of the receptors is a female donor with breast cancer. Some clones in this sample may be carry-over from other donors' samples.

This clonotype was detected ten times or more. The genes are TRBV9 and TRBJ1-6; perhaps TRBD1 as D (5 bases). This CDR3 region has 15 residues. Germline lookup yields CDR1 SGDLS and CDR2 YYNGEE. Trimming took 4 bases from V and 9 from J, leaving 17 bases between them. CDR3 nucleotides: TGTGCCAGCAGCAAGGCGGGGGGGAGTGGTTCACCCCTCCACTTT. Translating gives CASSKAGGSGSPLHF.

The chain links TRBV7-8 to TRBJ2-3; D remains ambiguous. The CDR3 covers 12 residues. Germline V lookup: CDR1 SGHVS, CDR2 FQNEAQ. Between the trimmed V and J ends, which lost 5 bases and 5 bases, there was a span of 8 bases. Here the CDR3 reads CASSIRGDTQYF. DNA of the CDR3: TGTGCCAGCAGCATCAGAGGAGATACGCAGTATTTT.

This clonotype was detected many times. The junction does not match germline at one end; this may be a read error. The rearrangement links TRBV2 to TRBJ2-1; D not certain. The CDR3 has 11 amino acids. CDR1 and CDR2 from the germline V gene are SNHLY and FYNNEI. The CDR3 DNA sequence: TGTGCCAGCAACTCCGACAATGAGCAGTTCTTC. Protein: CASNSDNEQFF.

DNA for the CDR3: TGTGCCAGCAGTGACGGTAATCCTGGAAACACCATATATTTT. Encoded protein: CASSDGNPGNTIYF. V and J are TRBV2 and TRBJ1-3; no definite D call. Germline V gene lookup returns CDR1 SNHLY and CDR2 FYNNEI. Trimming shortened V by 3 bases and J by 2 bases, and 8 bases separated the two germline ends. The length of the CDR3 is 14 residues.

Points on this clonotype: At one boundary the junction diverges from the germline segment, which might be a read error. The chain uses TRBV7-7 and TRBJ2-1; D is tentatively TRBD1 or TRBD2 (7 bases each). CDR1 is SSHAT and CDR2 is FNYEAQ in the germline V gene (reference sequence). The length of the CDR3 is 16 residues. CDR3 nucleotides: TGTGCTAGCAGCTTGCGGCCAGGGGGGGGGGTCAATGAGCAGTTCTTC. Translated: CASSLRPGGGVNEQFF.

V is TRBV29-1 and J is TRBJ2-1; a possible D gene is TRBD1 (5 bases). This CDR3 is built from 12 residues. The germline gives CDR1 SQVTM, CDR2 ANQGSEA. Trimming removed 6 bases at V and 7 bases at J, with 13 bases between. CDR3: CSVNSQGNEQFF. In nucleotides, the CDR3 is TGCAGCGTCAACTCCCAGGGTAATGAGCAGTTCTTC.

This clonotype was recorded many times. The gene calls are TRBV6-7 and TRBJ2-2; D might be TRBD1 (5 bases). TRBV6-7 is flagged as an ORF with uncertain function. The CDR3 extends over 13 amino acids. Trimming stripped 2 bases from V and 5 bases from J, with 6 bases between. CDR3 region: CASSYPGTGELFF. DNA for the CDR3: TGTGCCAGCAGTTACCCAGGGACCGGGGAGCTGTTTTTT.

This clonotype has just one count. This sequence joins TRBV2 and TRBJ2-5, with D tentatively TRBD1 or TRBD2 (5 bases each). V lost 5 bases and J 5 bases, leaving 18 bases between the germline ends. Germline V gene sequence: CDR1 SNHLY, CDR2 FYNNEI. This CDR3 spans 15 amino acids. The CDR3 reads CASSPEDVGQETQYF. The CDR3 region has the DNA TGTGCCAGCAGTCCGGAGGATGTGGGGCAGGAGACCCAGTACTTC.

In its sample, this clonotype was seen many times. Here the CDR3 DNA reads TGTGCCAGTAGTATAGTAGCAGGGACTGGGGCCAACGTCCTGACTTTC. Protein sequence: CASSIVAGTGANVLTF. This chain connects TRBV19 to TRBJ2-6, with D possibly being TRBD1 (5 bases). The germline V gene has CDR1 LNHDA and CDR2 SQIVND (reference sequence). Trimming took 1 base from V and 2 from J, leaving 9 bases between them. CDR3 length: 16 amino acids. The complete variable domain, with remaining parts taken from reference TRBV19 and TRBJ2-6, reads DGGITQSPKYLFRKEGQNVTLSCEQNLNHDAMYWYRQDPGQGLRLIYYSQIVNDFQKGDIAEGYSVSREKKESFPLTVTSAQKNPTAFYLCASSIVAGTGANVLTFGAGSRLTVL.

The gene calls are TRBV5-1 and TRBJ1-3; tentative D call: TRBD1 (5 bases). This CDR3 region has 14 residues. From germline, CDR1 is SGHRS and CDR2 YFSETQ. Trimming took 2 bases from V and 4 from J, leaving 10 bases between them. CDR3 in amino acids: CASSLDSRGNTIYF. As DNA, the CDR3 is TGCGCCAGCAGCTTAGACAGTAGGGGAAACACCATATATTTT. Full variable domain (rest looked up from reference TRBV5-1 and TRBJ1-3): KAGVTQTPRYLIKTRGQQVTLSCSPISGHRSVSWYQQTPGQGLQFLFEYFSETQRNKGNFPGRFSGRQFSNSRSEMNVSTLELGDSALYLCASSLDSRGNTIYFGEGSWLTVV.

This clonotype was counted ten times or more. V usage is TRBV5-1 and J usage is TRBJ1-5, with D possibly matching TRBD1 (6 bases). Germline V gives CDR1 SGHRS, CDR2 YFSETQ. V was clipped by 7 bases and J by 3 bases, with 14 bases between them. The CDR3 totals 14 residues. The CDR3 nucleotides read TGCGCCAGCTCAGAGGGGGGACTCAATCAGCCCCAGCATTTT. Translation gives CASSEGGLNQPQHF.

Relative to its sample, this clonotype is medium-sized. The rearrangement uses TRBV5-1 and TRBJ2-7; D is undetermined. V lost 4 bases to trimming and J lost 5 bases, with 19 bases between them. CDR3 size: 15 residues. CDR1 and CDR2 from the germline V gene are SGHRS and YFSETQ. CDR3 amino acids: CASSPRKPGKDEQYF. Written as DNA, the CDR3 is TGCGCCAGCAGCCCACGGAAACCGGGCAAGGACGAGCAGTACTTC.

This chain uses TRBV5-1 with TRBJ2-7, with D possibly being TRBD2 (5 bases). Germline-derived CDR1 and CDR2 are SGHRS and YFSETQ. Trimming shortened V by 0 bases and J by 3 bases, and 13 bases separated the two germline ends. The CDR3 runs 15 residues. CDR3 loop: CASSLDGGSGYEQYF. The CDR3, as DNA: TGCGCCAGCAGCTTGGACGGAGGCTCTGGCTACGAGCAGTACTTC.

This clonotype appeared a few times. The CDR3 bases are TGTGCCAGCAGCACGACCCCCGGGACGGCGAACACTGAAGCTTTCTTT. It encodes CASSTTPGTANTEAFF. J is TRBJ1-1 and V is TRBV9, with a possible D match to TRBD1 (5 bases). The CDR3 spans 16 residues. Germline V CDR1 and CDR2: SGDLS, YYNGEE. Trimming removed 4 bases at V and 1 base at J, with 17 bases between.

This clonotype was seen many times. The V and J genes are TRBV10-1 and TRBJ2-1; 12 nucleotides match TRBD2. The germline V gene encodes CDR1 WNHNN and CDR2 SYGVQD (reference sequence). V trimming: 4 bases; J trimming: 4 bases; junction bases outside the gene matches: 2. The CDR3 consists of 15 residues. The CDR3 spells CASSVGLAGYNEQFF. The CDR3 DNA sequence: TGCGCCAGCAGTGTGGGACTAGCGGGTTACAATGAGCAGTTCTTC.

The V call is TRBV2, the J call TRBJ2-1, with a possible D match to TRBD2 (6 bases). Trimming shortened V by 3 bases and J by 5 bases, and 11 bases separated the two germline ends. The CDR3 spans 14 residues. The germline V gene has CDR1 SNHLY and CDR2 FYNNEI. The CDR3 nucleotides read TGTGCCAGCAGTGATCCGGGACTCAACAATGAGCAGTTCTTC. Protein sequence: CASSDPGLNNEQFF.

This rearrangement joins TRBV29-1 to TRBJ1-6; D not certain. Germline CDR1 is SQVTM and CDR2 is ANQGSEA. The CDR3 totals 13 residues. The V end was cut by 4 bases, the J end by 8 bases, with 12 bases between. CDR3 DNA: TGCAGCGTTGGTGACGGGTGGGATTCACCCCTCCACTTT. The encoded protein is CSVGDGWDSPLHF.

This clonotype was counted ten times or more. This chain uses TRBV19 with TRBJ1-1, with D uncertain. The CDR3 is 13 amino acids. The germline gives CDR1 LNHDA, CDR2 SQIVND (reference sequence). V lost 4 bases and J 6 bases, leaving 12 bases between the germline ends. The CDR3 region is CASSTGFSPEAFF. The CDR3 nucleotides read TGTGCCAGTAGTACTGGTTTCTCCCCTGAAGCTTTCTTT. The whole variable domain, remainder taken from reference TRBV19 and TRBJ1-1, is DGGITQSPKYLFRKEGQNVTLSCEQNLNHDAMYWYRQDPGQGLRLIYYSQIVNDFQKGDIAEGYSVSREKKESFPLTVTSAQKNPTAFYLCASSTGFSPEAFFGQGTRLTVV.

As regards this clonotype: One end of the junction is discordant with germline, which a read error may explain. V and J are TRBV7-9 and TRBJ1-2; 7 nucleotides match TRBD1. This CDR3 has 15 residues. Per germline, CDR1 SEHNR and CDR2 FQNEAQ (reference sequence). In DNA form, the CDR3 reads TGTGCCAGCAGCGCTACAGGGGAGGAGCACTATGGCTACCCCTTC. Translated: CASSATGEEHYGYPF.

This clonotype showed up many times. The V call is TRBV3-1, the J call TRBJ2-1; TRBD1 agrees at 9 bases. V shed 4 bases and J 8 bases; nucleotides not matched to a gene: 9. Germline loops: CDR1 LGHDT, CDR2 YNNKEL (reference sequence). CDR3 length: 15 residues. CDR3 in DNA: TGTGCCAGCAGCCGCGCCGGGACAGGGTTAGATGAGCAGTTCTTC. Protein product: CASSRAGTGLDEQFF.

This sequence joins TRBV9 and TRBJ1-4; maybe TRBD1 (5 bases). Germline CDR1 is SGDLS and CDR2 is YYNGEE. CDR3 size: 16 residues. The ends were cut back, 4 bases at V and 3 bases at J, with 16 bases in the middle. The CDR3 sequence: CASSRGLRQSNEKLFF. The CDR3 DNA reads TGTGCCAGCAGCCGCGGATTAAGACAGTCTAATGAAAAACTGTTTTTT.

This clonotype was seen repeatedly, ten times or more. This chain links TRBV14 with TRBJ1-4, with unresolved D. Germline-derived CDR1 and CDR2 are SGHDN and FVKESK. The CDR3 covers 15 residues. Trimming removed 0 bases at V and 2 bases at J, with 7 bases between. As DNA, the CDR3 is TGTGCCAGCAGCCAAGAGCAGTCCACTAATGAAAAACTGTTTTTT. Residues: CASSQEQSTNEKLFF.

This clonotype has more than one count but fewer than ten. V is TRBV7-2 and J is TRBJ2-7; perhaps D is TRBD1 or TRBD2 (6 bases each). The ends were cut back, 3 bases at V and 5 bases at J, with 11 bases in the middle. The V gene's germline CDR1 is SGHTA and CDR2 FQGNSA. The CDR3 loop spans 13 amino acids. The DNA for the CDR3 is TGTGCCAGCAGCTTCTTCGGGGGCAACGAGCAGTACTTC. This encodes CASSFFGGNEQYF.